This section outlines one TCR beta chain sequence together with its context. Its target is unknown. Profiled with immunoSEQ multiplex PCR; TCRdb holds only in-frame clones, not every one. The table has roughly 150,000 clones, 75% to 90% seen once. This record comes from a study of T cell responses to AZD1222 COVID-19 vaccine. Background on the study: Pooled samples include second doses given at about 4 or 12 weeks.

Study findings and constraints: Just a handful of AZD1222 recipients were seropositive at baseline.

This CDR3 has 16 amino acids. The germline V gene has CDR1 SGHDN and CDR2 FVKESK. V was shortened by 2 bases and J by 1 base, with 14 bases between the two germline ends. Material: peripheral blood, obtained on day 0 of AZD1222 vaccination. The chain carries TRBV14 and TRBJ1-2; D perhaps matches TRBD1 (5 bases). This clonotype was sampled from an adult in good health. This CDR3 is CASSQPDGAYNYGYTF. The CDR3 region has the DNA TGTGCCAGCAGCCAACCCGACGGGGCATATAACTATGGCTACACCTTC. The entire variable domain, with the rest obtained from reference TRBV14 and TRBJ1-2, is as follows: EAGVTQFPSHSVIEKGQTVTLRCDPISGHDNLYWYRRVMGKEIKFLLHFVKESKQDESGMPNNRFLAERTGGTYSTLKVQPAELEDSGVYFCASSQPDGAYNYGYTFGSGTRLTVV.